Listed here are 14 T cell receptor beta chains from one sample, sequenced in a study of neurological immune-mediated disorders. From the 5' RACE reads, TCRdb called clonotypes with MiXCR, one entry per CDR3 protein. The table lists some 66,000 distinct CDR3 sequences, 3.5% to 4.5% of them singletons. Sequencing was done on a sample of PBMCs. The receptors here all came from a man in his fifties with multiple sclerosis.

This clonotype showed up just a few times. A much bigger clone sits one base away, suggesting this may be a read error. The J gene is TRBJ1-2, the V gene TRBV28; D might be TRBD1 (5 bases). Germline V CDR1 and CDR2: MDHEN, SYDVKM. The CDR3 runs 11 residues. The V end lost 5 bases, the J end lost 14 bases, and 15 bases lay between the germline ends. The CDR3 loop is CASSLGHAQTF. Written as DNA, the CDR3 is TGTGCCAGCAGTCTTGGACACGCTCAAACCTTC.

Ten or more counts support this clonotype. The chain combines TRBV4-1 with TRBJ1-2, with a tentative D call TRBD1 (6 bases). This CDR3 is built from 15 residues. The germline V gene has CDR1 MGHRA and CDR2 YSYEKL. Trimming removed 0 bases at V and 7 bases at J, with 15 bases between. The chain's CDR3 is CASSQDSNRVSGYTF. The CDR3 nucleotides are TGCGCCAGCAGCCAAGATTCGAACAGGGTGTCTGGCTACACCTTC.

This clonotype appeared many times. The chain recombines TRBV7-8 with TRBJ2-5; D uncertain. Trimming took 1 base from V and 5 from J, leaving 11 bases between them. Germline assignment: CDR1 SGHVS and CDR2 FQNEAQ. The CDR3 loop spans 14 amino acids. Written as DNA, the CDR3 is TGTGCCAGCAGCTTAGTATCTCGTCGGGAGACCCAGTACTTC. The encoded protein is CASSLVSRRETQYF.

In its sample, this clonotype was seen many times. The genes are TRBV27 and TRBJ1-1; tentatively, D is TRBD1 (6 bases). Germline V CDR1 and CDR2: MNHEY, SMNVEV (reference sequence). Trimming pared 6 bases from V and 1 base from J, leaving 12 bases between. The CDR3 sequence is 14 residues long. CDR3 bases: TGTGCCAGCAGGCCGGACAGCCAGAACACTGAAGCTTTCTTT. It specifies CASRPDSQNTEAFF.

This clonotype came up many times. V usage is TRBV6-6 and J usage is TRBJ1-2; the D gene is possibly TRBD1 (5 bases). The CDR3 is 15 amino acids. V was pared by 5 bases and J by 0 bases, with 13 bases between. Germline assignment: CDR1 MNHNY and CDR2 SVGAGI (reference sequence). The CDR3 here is CASSREGRTNYGYTF. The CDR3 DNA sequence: TGTGCCAGCAGTAGGGAGGGGCGAACTAACTATGGCTACACCTTC.

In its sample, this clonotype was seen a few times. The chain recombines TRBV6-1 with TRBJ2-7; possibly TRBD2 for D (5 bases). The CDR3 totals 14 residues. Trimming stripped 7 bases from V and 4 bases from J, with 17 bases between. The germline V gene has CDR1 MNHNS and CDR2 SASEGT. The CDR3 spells CASKWGGGEYEQYF. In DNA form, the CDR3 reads TGTGCCAGCAAGTGGGGTGGTGGGGAGTACGAGCAGTACTTC.

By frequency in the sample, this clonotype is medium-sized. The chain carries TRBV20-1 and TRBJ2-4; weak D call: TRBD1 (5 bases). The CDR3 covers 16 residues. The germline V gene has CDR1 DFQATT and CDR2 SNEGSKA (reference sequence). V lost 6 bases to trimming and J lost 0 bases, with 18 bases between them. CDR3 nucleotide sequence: TGCAGTGCGAATGACAGAGGCCAGGGAGCCAAAAACATTCAGTACTTC. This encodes CSANDRGQGAKNIQYF.

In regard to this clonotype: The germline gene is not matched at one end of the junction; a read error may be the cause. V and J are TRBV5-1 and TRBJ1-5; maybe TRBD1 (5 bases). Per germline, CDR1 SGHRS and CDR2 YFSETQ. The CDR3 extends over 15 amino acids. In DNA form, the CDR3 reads TGCGCCAGCAGCGCTACTGACAGTCGCAATCAGCCCCAGAATTTT. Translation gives CASSATDSRNQPQNF.

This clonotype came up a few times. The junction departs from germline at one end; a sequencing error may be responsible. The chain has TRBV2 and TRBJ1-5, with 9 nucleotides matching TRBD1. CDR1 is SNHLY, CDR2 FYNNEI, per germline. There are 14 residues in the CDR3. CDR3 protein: CASSVDRGNQPQNF. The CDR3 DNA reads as TGTGCCAGCAGTGTGGACAGGGGAAATCAGCCCCAGAATTTT.

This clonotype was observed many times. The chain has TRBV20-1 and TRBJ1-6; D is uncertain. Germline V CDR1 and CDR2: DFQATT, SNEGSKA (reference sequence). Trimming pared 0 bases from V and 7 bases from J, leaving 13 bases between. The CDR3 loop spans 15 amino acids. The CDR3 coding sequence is TGCAGTGCTAGAGATCCGACACCTGGGAATTCACCCCTCCACTTT. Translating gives CSARDPTPGNSPLHF.

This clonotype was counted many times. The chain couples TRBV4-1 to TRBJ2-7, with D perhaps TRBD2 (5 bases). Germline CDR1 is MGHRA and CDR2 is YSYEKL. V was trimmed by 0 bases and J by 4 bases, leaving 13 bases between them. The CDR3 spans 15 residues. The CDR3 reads CASSQDPGFGYEQYF. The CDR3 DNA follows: TGCGCCAGCAGCCAAGATCCGGGGTTCGGGTACGAGCAGTACTTC.

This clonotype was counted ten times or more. CDR3 nucleotides: TGTGCCACCAGTGATCCCTGGCTAGCGGGGGGCCCCGGGGAGCTGTTTTTT. Protein: CATSDPWLAGGPGELFF. The J gene is TRBJ2-2, the V gene TRBV24-1, with TRBD2 identical over 11 bases. The CDR3 runs to 17 residues. CDR1 is KGHDR, CDR2 SFDVKD, per germline. Germline trimming cut 3 bases from V and 6 bases from J; bases unmatched to any gene: 8.

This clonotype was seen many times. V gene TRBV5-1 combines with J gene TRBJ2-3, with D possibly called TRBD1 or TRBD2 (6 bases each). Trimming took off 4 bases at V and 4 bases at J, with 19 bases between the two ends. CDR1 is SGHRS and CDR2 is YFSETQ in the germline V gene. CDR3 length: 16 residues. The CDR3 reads CASSRGQGRMPDTQYF. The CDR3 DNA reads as TGCGCCAGCAGCCGGGGGCAGGGGAGAATGCCAGATACGCAGTATTTT.

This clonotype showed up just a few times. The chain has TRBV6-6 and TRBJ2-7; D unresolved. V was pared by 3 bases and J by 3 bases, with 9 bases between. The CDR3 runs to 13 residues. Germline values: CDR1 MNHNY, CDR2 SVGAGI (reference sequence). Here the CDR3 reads CASSYQENYEQYV. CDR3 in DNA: TGTGCCAGCAGTTATCAGGAGAACTACGAGCAGTACGTC.